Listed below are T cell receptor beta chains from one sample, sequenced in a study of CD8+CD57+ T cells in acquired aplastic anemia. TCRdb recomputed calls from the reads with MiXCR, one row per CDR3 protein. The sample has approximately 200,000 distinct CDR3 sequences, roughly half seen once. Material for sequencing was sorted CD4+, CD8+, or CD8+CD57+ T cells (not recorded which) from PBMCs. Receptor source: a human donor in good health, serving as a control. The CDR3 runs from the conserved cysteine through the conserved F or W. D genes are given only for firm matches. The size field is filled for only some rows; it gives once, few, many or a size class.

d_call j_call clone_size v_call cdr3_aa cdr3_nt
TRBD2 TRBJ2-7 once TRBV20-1 CSARPLAGGAYEQYF TGCAGTGCTAGACCCTTAGCGGGGGGCGCTTACGAGCAGTACTTC
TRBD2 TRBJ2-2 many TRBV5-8 CASSDLAGATTGELFF TGTGCCAGCAGCGACCTTGCGGGAGCGACCACCGGGGAGCTGTTTTTT
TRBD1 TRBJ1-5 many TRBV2 CASSVGRGSNQPQHF TGTGCCAGCAGTGTTGGCAGGGGGTCCAATCAGCCCCAGCATTTT
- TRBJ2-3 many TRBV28 CASSFRQHTDTQYF TGTGCCAGCAGTTTTCGGCAGCACACAGATACGCAGTATTTT
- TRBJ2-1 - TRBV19 CASSRVRGDEQFF TGTGCCAGTAGTAGGGTGCGCGGCGATGAGCAGTTCTTC
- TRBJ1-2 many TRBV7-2 CASSLGGGANYGYTF TGTGCCAGCAGCTTAGGGGGGGGTGCTAACTATGGCTACACCTTC
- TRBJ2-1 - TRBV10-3 CAIKSSNEQFF TGTGCCATCAAATCATCCAATGAGCAGTTCTTC
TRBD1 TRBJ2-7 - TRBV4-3 CASSLRGETGQGGYEQYF TGCGCCAGCAGCCTAAGAGGGGAAACGGGACAGGGGGGCTACGAGCAGTACTTC
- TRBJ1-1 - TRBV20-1 CSVLHGLILNTEAFF TGCAGTGTTCTTCATGGACTGATTCTGAACACTGAAGCTTTCTTT
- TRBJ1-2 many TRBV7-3 CASSLIEGRGYTF TGTGCCAGCAGCTTAATAGAGGGACGGGGCTACACCTTC
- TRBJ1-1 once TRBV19 CAGSITPSDAEAFF TGTGCCGGTAGTATCACCCCCTCCGACGCTGAAGCTTTCTTT
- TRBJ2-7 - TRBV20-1 CSARTRGQVSLEQYF TGCAGTGCTAGAACGCGGGGGCAGGTTAGCTTGGAGCAGTACTTC
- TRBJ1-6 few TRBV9 CASSPREGNSPLHF TGTGCCAGCAGCCCCCGCGAAGGCAATTCACCCCTCCACTTT
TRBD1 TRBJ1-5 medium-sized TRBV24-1 CATSVEKTGQRNQPQHF TGTGCCACCAGTGTCGAAAAGACGGGACAGCGCAATCAGCCCCAGCATTTT
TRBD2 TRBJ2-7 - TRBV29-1 CSARGGVAYVQYF TGCAGCGCTAGGGGAGGGGTGGCCTACGTGCAGTACTTC
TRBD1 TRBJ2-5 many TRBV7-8 CASSPRDRGPQETQYF TGTGCCAGCAGCCCACGGGACAGGGGTCCCCAAGAGACCCAGTACTTC
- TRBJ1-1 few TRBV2 CASREVLGSF TGTGCCAGCAGAGAGGTTCTCGGATCCTTT
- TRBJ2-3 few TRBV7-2 CASSFLGVHYNEQYF TGTGCCAGCAGCTTCCTCGGGGTACACTACAATGAGCAGTATTTT
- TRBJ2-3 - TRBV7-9 CASSLEYLCASSLDLAGRTDTQCF -
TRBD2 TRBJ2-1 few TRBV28 CALSRTSGLNEQFF TGTGCCCTCTCTAGGACTAGCGGGCTGAATGAGCAGTTCTTC
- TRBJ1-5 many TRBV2 CASSGTVMISNQPQHF TGTGCCAGCAGTGGGACAGTTATGATTAGCAATCAGCCCCAGCATTTT
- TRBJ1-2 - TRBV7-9 CASSQAIRGNGYTF TGTGCCAGCAGCCAAGCCATTCGGGGGAATGGCTACACCTTC
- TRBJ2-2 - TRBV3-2 CASSQRVGGLSIGELFF TGTGCCAGCAGCCAAAGAGTTGGCGGGTTAAGTATTGGGGAGCTGTTTTTT
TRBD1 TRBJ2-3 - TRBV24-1 CATSDLRDRAGDTQYF TGTGCCACCAGTGATTTGCGAGACAGGGCAGGGGATACGCAGTATTTT
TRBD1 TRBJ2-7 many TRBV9 CASSPQTGQGEQYF TGTGCCAGCAGCCCACAGACTGGACAGGGGGAGCAGTACTTC